A single sample gave rise to the 30 T cell receptor beta chains below, sequenced in a study of T cell repertoires in cytomegalovirus infection. Each CDR3 protein gets one entry after TCRdb re-called the reads with MiXCR. The sample lists some 170,000 distinct CDR3 sequences, roughly 17% occurring once. Sequencing input: CD8+ T cells from PBMCs. The receptors stem from a human donor in good health (CMV status not recorded). Some clones in this sample may be carry-over from other donors' samples.

The V and J genes are TRBV7-9 and TRBJ2-1; D remains ambiguous. The CDR3 totals 17 residues. In germline, CDR1 is SEHNR, CDR2 FQNEAQ (reference sequence). Trimming removed 4 bases at V and 2 bases at J, with 18 bases between. CDR3 nucleotide sequence: TGTGCCAGCAGCTCCGTAATCCAGGCTCCTCCCTACAATGAGCAGTTCTTC. This encodes CASSSVIQAPPYNEQFF.

A few counts support this clonotype. The genes are TRBV2 and TRBJ2-7; D call uncertain. The V end was cut by 10 bases, the J end by 9 bases, with 13 bases between. The CDR3 length is 10 residues. Germline values: CDR1 SNHLY, CDR2 FYNNEI. The CDR3 bases are TGTGCCACCTCCGACAAGGGGCAGTACTTC. Its protein is CATSDKGQYF.

This chain uses TRBV7-6 with TRBJ2-3; no firm D call. The V and J ends lost 2 bases and 1 base respectively, with 7 bases between them. This CDR3 contains 14 residues. Germline lookup yields CDR1 SGHVS and CDR2 FNYEAQ. CDR3 sequence: CASSLRTGTDTQYF. Here the CDR3 DNA reads TGTGCCAGCAGCTTAAGAACCGGCACAGATACGCAGTATTTT.

This clonotype was counted between two and nine times. The V gene is TRBV12-3 or TRBV12-4, the J gene TRBJ1-2; TRBD1 matches 11 bases. The CDR3 contains 13 residues. J lost 5 bases, V lost 10 bases, and 6 bases had no gene match. CDR3 in amino acids: CAIHGTGGYGYTF. The CDR3, as DNA: TGTGCCATCCACGGGACAGGGGGATATGGCTACACCTTC.

The V and J genes are TRBV4-1 and TRBJ2-1; 16 positions agree with TRBD2. From germline, CDR1 is MGHRA and CDR2 YSYEKL. There are 19 residues in the CDR3. J gave up 8 bases and V 4 bases, and 14 bases lay outside the gene matches. DNA of the CDR3: TGCGCCAGCAGCCCGCCGGGACTAGCGGGGGGGCGGACGTTAGATGAGCAGTTCTTC. Translation gives CASSPPGLAGGRTLDEQFF.

The sample holds many counts of this clonotype. The chain couples TRBV7-2 to TRBJ1-2; tentatively, D is TRBD1 (6 bases). The CDR3 totals 17 residues. The V end lost 6 bases, the J end lost 3 bases, and 23 bases lay between the germline ends. Per the germline V gene, CDR1 is SGHTA and CDR2 is FQGNSA. In DNA form, the CDR3 reads TGTGCCAGCAGTTCCCGGGGCCAACAGGGCTTTGACTATGGCTACACCTTC. Translation gives CASSSRGQQGFDYGYTF.

This clonotype has a handful of counts. This CDR3 is CASSPVTWGRRATEAFF. CDR3 in DNA: TGTGCCAGCAGCCCCGTTACTTGGGGGCGCCGGGCTACTGAAGCTTTCTTT. The chain combines TRBV7-2 with TRBJ1-1, with D perhaps TRBD1 (6 bases). The ends were cut back, 5 bases at V and 5 bases at J, with 24 bases in the middle. The CDR3 sequence is 17 residues long. Germline loops: CDR1 SGHTA, CDR2 FQGNSA. The full variable domain, in which reference TRBV7-2 and TRBJ1-1 provide the parts outside the CDR3, is GAGVSQSPSNKVTEKGKDVELRCDPISGHTALYWYRQSLGQGLEFLIYFQGNSAPDKSGLPSDRFSAERTGGSVSTLTIQRTQQEDSAVYLCASSPVTWGRRATEAFFGQGTRLTVV.

The chain is built from TRBV27 and TRBJ2-3; 9 nucleotides align to TRBD2. The junction had 12 bases not matched to a gene; V was cut back by 2 bases and J by 0 bases. The CDR3 extends over 19 amino acids. Germline lookup yields CDR1 MNHEY and CDR2 SMNVEV (reference sequence). Here the CDR3 reads CASSLLGLATATSTDTQYF. The DNA of the CDR3 is TGTGCCAGCAGTTTACTTGGACTAGCGACAGCTACTAGCACAGATACGCAGTATTTT.

There are a few counts of this clonotype. V is TRBV28 and J is TRBJ1-5; D is unclear. The length of the CDR3 is 13 residues. Germline V gene sequence: CDR1 MDHEN, CDR2 SYDVKM. The V and J ends lost 7 bases and 6 bases respectively, with 13 bases between them. The CDR3 spells CASTLDGVQPQHF. For the CDR3, the DNA is TGTGCCAGCACCTTAGACGGGGTTCAGCCCCAGCATTTT.

V is TRBV28 and J is TRBJ1-5, with 7 bases identical to TRBD1. CDR1 and CDR2 (germline): MDHEN, SYDVKM. The CDR3 is 16 amino acids. Unmatched junction bases numbered 11, after V lost 6 bases and J lost 3 bases. This chain's CDR3 is CASSHDREGANQPQHF. The CDR3 nucleotides read TGTGCCAGCAGCCACGACCGGGAGGGGGCCAATCAGCCCCAGCATTTT.

The gene calls are TRBV14 and TRBJ2-1; 8 nucleotides agree with TRBD1. The germline V gene has CDR1 SGHDN and CDR2 FVKESK. This CDR3 is 20 amino acids long. V dropped 0 bases and J dropped 2; count of bases not matched to a gene: 15. The chain's CDR3 is CASSQDLGQGPPGTYNEQFF. The CDR3 DNA is TGTGCCAGCAGCCAAGATCTTGGACAGGGACCCCCAGGCACCTACAATGAGCAGTTCTTC.

The chain is built from TRBV20-1 and TRBJ1-5, with D unclear. Germline assignment: CDR1 DFQATT and CDR2 SNEGSKA (reference sequence). Trimming stripped 3 bases from V and 5 bases from J, with 11 bases between. CDR3 length equals 13 residues. In nucleotides, the CDR3 is TGCAGTGCTAGGGACTTTGACCATCAGCCCCAGCATTTT. It codes for CSARDFDHQPQHF.

The J gene is TRBJ1-2, the V gene TRBV29-1; D is ambiguous. The V end was cut by 3 bases, the J end by 1 base, with 18 bases between. The CDR3 is made up of 16 amino acids. The V gene's germline CDR1 is SQVTM and CDR2 ANQGSEA. CDR3 DNA sequence: TGCAGCGTTGAGAGTTCAAGTTGGACGGGTAACTATGGCTACACCTTC. Translating it yields CSVESSSWTGNYGYTF. The whole variable domain, remainder taken from reference TRBV29-1 and TRBJ1-2, is SAVISQKPSRDICQRGTSLTIQCQVDSQVTMMFWYRQQPGQSLTLIATANQGSEATYESGFVIDKFPISRPNLTFSTLTVSNMSPEDSSIYLCSVESSSWTGNYGYTFGSGTRLTVV.

The chain employs TRBV6-2 or TRBV6-3 and TRBJ2-7; 9 positions agree with TRBD2. The junction had 9 bases not matched to a gene; V was cut back by 2 bases and J by 1 base. From germline, CDR1 is MNHEY and CDR2 SVGEGT. The CDR3 has 17 residues. This CDR3 is CASSYQRTSGSSYEQYF. The CDR3, as DNA: TGTGCCAGCAGTTACCAGCGCACTAGCGGGTCATCCTACGAGCAGTACTTC.

The chain joins TRBV6-2 or TRBV6-3 to TRBJ2-1; D remains unclear. This CDR3 is 13 amino acids long. V lost 0 bases to trimming and J lost 6 bases, with 6 bases between them. CDR1 and CDR2 from the germline V gene are MNHEY and SVGEGT. CDR3 bases: TGTGCCAGCAGTTACTCTGAGGCCAATGAGCAGTTCTTC. This codes for CASSYSEANEQFF.

This clonotype has only a few counts. This chain joins TRBV28 and TRBJ1-5, with 8 bases aligning to TRBD1. The V gene end was trimmed by 5 bases and the J gene end by 2 bases; junction bases not matched to a gene: 5. CDR3 length: 15 residues. Germline-derived CDR1 and CDR2 are MDHEN and SYDVKM. In DNA form, the CDR3 reads TGTGCCAGCAGTCGACAGGGGAGACGCAATCAGCCCCAGCATTTT. Protein: CASSRQGRRNQPQHF.

This rearrangement joins TRBV7-2 to TRBJ2-2, with D tentatively TRBD1 (7 bases). The CDR3 runs to 18 residues. Germline lookup yields CDR1 SGHTA and CDR2 FQGNSA. V was trimmed by 2 bases and J by 2 bases, leaving 18 bases between them. CDR3 in DNA: TGTGCCAGCAGCTTACCACCTACAGGGGCGGGAAACACCGGGGAGCTGTTTTTT. It translates to CASSLPPTGAGNTGELFF.

J is TRBJ1-1 and V is TRBV7-8, with D perhaps matching TRBD1 (6 bases). CDR3 length: 12 residues. The germline gives CDR1 SGHVS, CDR2 FQNEAQ. V shed 10 bases and J shed 0 bases, with 9 bases lying between them. CDR3 bases: TGTGCCACGGACAGATTGAACACTGAAGCTTTCTTT. Translating it yields CATDRLNTEAFF.

V is TRBV7-2 and J is TRBJ1-3, with D uncertain. CDR3 size: 16 residues. The germline V gene has CDR1 SGHTA and CDR2 FQGNSA. The germline V and J ends were trimmed by 4 bases and 2 bases, with 15 bases remaining between them. The CDR3: CASSWTDGPPGNTIYF. The DNA of the CDR3 is TGTGCCAGCAGCTGGACGGACGGACCGCCTGGAAACACCATATATTTT.

This rearrangement joins TRBV29-1 to TRBJ2-7; D is perhaps TRBD1 (5 bases). The CDR3 consists of 15 residues. Trimming left V 4 bases short and J 3 bases short, with 19 bases between. Per germline, CDR1 SQVTM and CDR2 ANQGSEA. CDR3 amino acids: CSVVSPTGRNYEQYF. Here the CDR3 DNA reads TGCAGCGTTGTAAGTCCTACAGGCCGGAACTACGAGCAGTACTTC.

The chain is built from TRBV7-6 and TRBJ1-1; D may be TRBD1 (5 bases). Germline assignment: CDR1 SGHVS and CDR2 FNYEAQ. Trimming left V 4 bases short and J 5 bases short, with 14 bases between. The CDR3 spans 14 residues. The DNA for the CDR3 is TGTGCCAGCAGCTGGCAGGGACCGGGGACTGAAGCTTTCTTT. Translating gives CASSWQGPGTEAFF.

Only a few counts were recorded for this clonotype. The chain carries TRBV4-1 and TRBJ1-5, with TRBD1 matching 10 bases. Germline lookup yields CDR1 MGHRA and CDR2 YSYEKL. CDR3 length: 15 residues. Losses at the gene ends were 4 bases for V and 3 bases for J; bases not matched to a gene: 3. The CDR3 region is CASSPGQGDNQPQHF. DNA of the CDR3: TGCGCCAGCAGCCCCGGACAGGGGGACAATCAGCCCCAGCATTTT.

The chain recombines TRBV7-2 with TRBJ2-5; D is ambiguous. CDR3 length equals 11 residues. Trimming took 5 bases from V and 2 from J, leaving 3 bases between them. Germline V gene data show CDR1 as SGHTA and CDR2 as FQGNSA. CDR3 sequence: CASSVQETQYF. The CDR3 DNA sequence: TGTGCCAGCAGCGTTCAAGAGACCCAGTACTTC.

This clonotype was seen a handful of times. This chain connects TRBV5-1 to TRBJ2-7; D gene unclear. The CDR3 length is 15 residues. V dropped 1 base and J dropped 0 bases, with 11 bases sitting between them. Germline V gene sequence: CDR1 SGHRS, CDR2 YFSETQ. DNA for the CDR3: TGCGCCAGCAGCTTGTCACCTGCCTTCTCCTACGAGCAGTACTTC. Protein product: CASSLSPAFSYEQYF.

V and J are TRBV28 and TRBJ2-6; D not certain. V shed 4 bases and J shed 1 base, with 8 bases lying between them. The CDR3 loop spans 15 amino acids. Looked up from germline, CDR1 is MDHEN and CDR2 is SYDVKM. This CDR3 reads CASSWTLSGANVLTF. The CDR3 region has the DNA TGTGCCAGCAGTTGGACGTTGTCTGGGGCCAACGTCCTGACTTTC.

The gene calls are TRBV7-9 and TRBJ2-1; D not certain. The V end was cut by 5 bases, the J end by 1 base, with 9 bases between. The CDR3 is 14 amino acids. Germline V lookup: CDR1 SEHNR, CDR2 FQNEAQ (reference sequence). The DNA of the CDR3 is TGTGCCAGCAGCGCGACGGCTTCCTACAATGAGCAGTTCTTC. It translates to CASSATASYNEQFF.

The chain joins TRBV7-9 to TRBJ1-1, with D possibly TRBD1 on 5 matching bases. Germline CDR1 reads SEHNR; CDR2 reads FQNEAQ (reference sequence). Trimming took off 5 bases at V and 5 bases at J, with 12 bases between the two ends. The CDR3 covers 13 residues. CDR3 loop: CASSTSGFTEAFF. Here the CDR3 DNA reads TGTGCCAGCAGCACATCAGGGTTTACTGAAGCTTTCTTT.

The table lists this clonotype with a few counts. V gene TRBV7-9 combines with J gene TRBJ1-1, with TRBD1 as a possible D gene (5 bases). This CDR3 region has 16 residues. Germline loops: CDR1 SEHNR, CDR2 FQNEAQ (reference sequence). Trimming removed 4 bases from V and 7 bases from J, with 22 bases in between. For the CDR3, the DNA is TGTGCCAGCAGCTCAATCTCAGATGGTGGGGGGATTGAAGCTTTCTTT. It encodes CASSSISDGGGIEAFF. Looking up the rest from reference TRBV7-9 and TRBJ1-1 gives the full variable domain: DTGVSQNPRHKITKRGQNVTFRCDPISEHNRLYWYRQTLGQGPEFLTYFQNEAQLEKSRLLSDRFSAERPKGSFSTLEIQRTEQGDSAMYLCASSSISDGGGIEAFFGQGTRLTVV.

The chain combines TRBV29-1 with TRBJ1-5; 9 nucleotides agree with TRBD1. J gave up 3 bases and V 6 bases, and 6 bases lay outside the gene matches. This CDR3 contains 14 residues. CDR1 SQVTM and CDR2 ANQGSEA come from the germline V gene. This CDR3 is CSVAGQGYNQPQHF. For the CDR3, the DNA is TGCAGCGTCGCTGGACAGGGGTACAATCAGCCCCAGCATTTT.

This chain joins TRBV12-3 or TRBV12-4 and TRBJ2-2; TRBD1 aligns across 7 bases. The CDR3 runs to 14 residues. Trimming cost V 3 bases and J 3 bases; bases outside gene matches: 1. CDR3: CASSFGQDTGELFF. CDR3 coding DNA: TGTGCCAGCAGTTTCGGACAGGACACCGGGGAGCTGTTTTTT.